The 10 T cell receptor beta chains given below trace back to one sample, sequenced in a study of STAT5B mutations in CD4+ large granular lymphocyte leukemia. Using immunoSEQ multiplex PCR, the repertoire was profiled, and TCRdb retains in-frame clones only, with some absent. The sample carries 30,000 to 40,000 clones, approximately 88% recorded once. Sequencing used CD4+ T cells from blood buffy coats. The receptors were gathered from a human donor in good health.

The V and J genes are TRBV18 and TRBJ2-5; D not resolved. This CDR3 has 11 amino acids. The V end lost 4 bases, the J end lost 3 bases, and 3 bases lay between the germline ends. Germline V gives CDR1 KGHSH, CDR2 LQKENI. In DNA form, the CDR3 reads TGTGCCAGCTCACGTAAAGAGACCCAGTACTTC. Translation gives CASSRKETQYF.

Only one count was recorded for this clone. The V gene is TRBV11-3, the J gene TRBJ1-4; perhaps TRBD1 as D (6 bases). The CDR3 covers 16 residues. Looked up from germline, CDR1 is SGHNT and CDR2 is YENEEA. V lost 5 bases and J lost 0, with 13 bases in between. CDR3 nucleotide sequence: TGTGCCAGCAGCGTCGGACAGATTTCAACTAATGAAAAACTGTTTTTT. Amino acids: CASSVGQISTNEKLFF. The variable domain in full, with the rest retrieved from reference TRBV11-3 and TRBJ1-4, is EAGVVQSPRYKIIEKKQPVAFWCNPISGHNTLYWYLQNLGQGPELLIRYENEEAVDDSQLPKDRFSAERLKGVDSTLKIQPAELGDSAVYLCASSVGQISTNEKLFFGSGTQLSVL.

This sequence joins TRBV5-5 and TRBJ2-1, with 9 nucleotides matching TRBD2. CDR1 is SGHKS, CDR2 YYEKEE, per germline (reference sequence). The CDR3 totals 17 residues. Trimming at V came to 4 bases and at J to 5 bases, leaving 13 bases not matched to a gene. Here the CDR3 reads CASSAATSGLLNNEQFF. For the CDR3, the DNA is TGTGCCAGCAGCGCCGCCACTAGCGGGTTGCTTAACAATGAGCAGTTCTTC.

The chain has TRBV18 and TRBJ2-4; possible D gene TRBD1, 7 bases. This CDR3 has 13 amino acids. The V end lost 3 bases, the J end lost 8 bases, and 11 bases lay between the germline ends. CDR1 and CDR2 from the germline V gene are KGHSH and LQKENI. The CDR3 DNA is TGTGCCAGCTCACCTGCCAGGGGGGACATTCAGTACTTC. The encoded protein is CASSPARGDIQYF.

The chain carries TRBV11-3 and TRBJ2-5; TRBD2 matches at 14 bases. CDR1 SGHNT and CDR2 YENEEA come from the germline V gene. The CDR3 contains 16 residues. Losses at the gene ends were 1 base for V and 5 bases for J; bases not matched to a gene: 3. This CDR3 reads CASSLVGLAGDETQYF. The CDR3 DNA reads TGTGCCAGCAGCTTAGTGGGACTAGCGGGGGACGAGACCCAGTACTTC.

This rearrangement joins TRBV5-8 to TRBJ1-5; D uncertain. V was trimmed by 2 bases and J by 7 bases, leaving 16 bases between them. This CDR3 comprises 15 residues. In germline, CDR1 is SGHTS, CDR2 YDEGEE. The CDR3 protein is CASSFLSDGAQPQHF. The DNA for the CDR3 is TGTGCCAGCAGCTTCTTATCAGACGGCGCGCAGCCCCAGCATTTT.

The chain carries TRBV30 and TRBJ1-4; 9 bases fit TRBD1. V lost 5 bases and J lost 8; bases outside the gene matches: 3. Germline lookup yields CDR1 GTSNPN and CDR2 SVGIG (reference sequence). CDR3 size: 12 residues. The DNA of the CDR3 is TGTGCCTGGGGGGGACAGGGCGAAAAACTGTTTTTT. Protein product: CAWGGQGEKLFF.

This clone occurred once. CDR3 sequence: CAWSGRSNYGYTF. As DNA, the CDR3 is TGTGCCTGGAGTGGTAGATCTAACTATGGCTACACCTTC. The rearrangement links TRBV30 to TRBJ1-2; D call uncertain. The germline V and J ends were trimmed by 1 base and 0 bases, with 6 bases remaining between them. This CDR3 is built from 13 residues. The germline gives CDR1 GTSNPN, CDR2 SVGIG (reference sequence).

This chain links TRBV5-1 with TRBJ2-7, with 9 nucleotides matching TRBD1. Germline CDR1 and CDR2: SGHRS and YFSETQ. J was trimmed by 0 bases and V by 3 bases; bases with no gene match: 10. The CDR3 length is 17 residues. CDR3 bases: TGCGCCAGCAGCTACTTACCCGGGACAGGGAGCTCCTACGAGCAGTACTTC. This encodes CASSYLPGTGSSYEQYF.

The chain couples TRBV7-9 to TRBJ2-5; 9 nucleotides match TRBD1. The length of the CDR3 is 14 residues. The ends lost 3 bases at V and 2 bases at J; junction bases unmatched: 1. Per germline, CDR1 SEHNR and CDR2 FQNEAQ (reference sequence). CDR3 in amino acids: CASSLGQGQETQYF. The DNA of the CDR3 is TGTGCCAGCAGCTTGGGACAGGGTCAAGAGACCCAGTACTTC.